This entry describes one T cell receptor beta chain. The repertoire was sequenced with immunoSEQ multiplex PCR; TCRdb's copy has only in-frame clones and lacks some. Of 79,000 or so clones listed, over 85% are singletons. The data were obtained in a study of T cell responses to AZD1222 COVID-19 vaccine. CDR3 size: 16 residues. Trimming cost V 0 bases and J 2 bases, with 14 bases left between them. Germline loops: CDR1 MNHNS, CDR2 SASEGT. The specimen was peripheral blood, collected 28 days after the second AZD1222 dose. The gene calls are TRBV6-1 and TRBJ2-7; D gene unclear. The sequence was collected from an adult who received the AZD1222 COVID-19 vaccine. The CDR3 here is CASSEAYDRTTYEQYV. The CDR3 DNA follows: TGTGCCAGCAGTGAAGCGTATGACCGGACCACCTACGAGCAGTACGTC.